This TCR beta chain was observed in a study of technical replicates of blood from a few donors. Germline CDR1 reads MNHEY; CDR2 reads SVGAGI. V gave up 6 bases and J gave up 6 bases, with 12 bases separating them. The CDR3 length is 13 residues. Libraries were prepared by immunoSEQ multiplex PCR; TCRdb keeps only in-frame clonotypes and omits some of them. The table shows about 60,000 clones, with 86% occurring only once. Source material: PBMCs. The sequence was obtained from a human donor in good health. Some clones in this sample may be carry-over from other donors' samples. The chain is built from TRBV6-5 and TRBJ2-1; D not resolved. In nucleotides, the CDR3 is TGTGCCAGCAGGTCTGGAGCGCTCAATGAGCAGTTCTTC. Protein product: CASRSGALNEQFF.